The 3 T cell receptor beta chains in this list originate from one sample, sequenced in a study of blood T cell repertoires in COVID-19. Some clones are missing from TCRdb's copy, which holds only in-frame ones; the method was immunoSEQ multiplex PCR. The sample contains 95,000 to 150,000 clones, 80% to 85% of which appear only once. Sequences were obtained from PBMCs or T cells enriched from blood (not recorded which). These receptors were taken from a woman aged 25 to 39 who had recovered from COVID-19.

The V gene is TRBV3-1 (or the pseudogene TRBV3-2), the J gene TRBJ2-7; D is uncertain. The CDR3 loop spans 13 amino acids. The ends were cut back, 3 bases at V and 3 bases at J, with 9 bases in the middle. Germline assignment: CDR1 LGHDT and CDR2 YNNKEL (reference sequence). CDR3 DNA: TGTGCCAGCAGCCACAACTACGTCTACGAGCAGTACTTC. This sequence encodes CASSHNYVYEQYF.

V is TRBV7-9 and J is TRBJ1-5; 9 nucleotides match TRBD1. The CDR3 totals 14 residues. The V segment lost 5 bases and the J segment 4 bases; nucleotides outside the gene matches: 3. Germline-derived CDR1 and CDR2 are SEHNR and FQNEAQ (reference sequence). CDR3 amino acids: CASSPGQGNQPQHF. CDR3 coding DNA: TGTGCCAGCAGCCCGGGACAGGGAAATCAGCCCCAGCATTTT.

The V gene is TRBV6-5, the J gene TRBJ1-6; D might be TRBD1 (5 bases). Germline CDR1 reads MNHEY; CDR2 reads SVGAGI. V was clipped by 2 bases and J by 8 bases, with 16 bases between them. The CDR3 spans 16 residues. CDR3 nucleotide sequence: TGTGCCAGCAGTTACGCAGTGGCAGGGCGGTATTCACCCCTCCACTTT. This translates into CASSYAVAGRYSPLHF.